The 25 T cell receptor beta chains given below trace back to one sample, sequenced in a study of multiple sclerosis patients with progressive multifocal leukoencephalopathy. Some clones are missing from TCRdb's copy, which holds only in-frame ones; the method was immunoSEQ multiplex PCR. The sample shows some 30,000 clones, roughly 92% of them seen only once. Sample time point: before natalizumab initiation. Sequencing input: PBMCs. Receptors were obtained from a man aged 30 to 39 with multiple sclerosis.

The rearrangement links TRBV4-1 to TRBJ1-1, with no clear D. The CDR3 is 14 residues long. V was shortened by 0 bases and J by 1 base, with 6 bases between the two germline ends. Germline values: CDR1 MGHRA, CDR2 YSYEKL. In DNA, the CDR3 is TGCGCCAGCAGCCAAGATGGACCGAACACTGAAGCTTTCTTT. Its protein product is CASSQDGPNTEAFF.

V gene TRBV9 combines with J gene TRBJ1-3; D gene unclear. V dropped 7 bases and J dropped 2 bases, with 16 bases sitting between them. The CDR3 length is 15 residues. Germline V gives CDR1 SGDLS, CDR2 YYNGEE. The CDR3 reads CASRPSLGTGNTIYF. In DNA form, the CDR3 reads TGTGCCAGCCGTCCGAGTCTGGGCACTGGAAACACCATATATTTT.

The gene calls are TRBV30 and TRBJ1-4; the D is unclear. The CDR3 consists of 13 residues. The germline V gene encodes CDR1 GTSNPN and CDR2 SVGIG (reference sequence). V was pared by 4 bases and J by 4 bases, with 10 bases between. The CDR3 bases are TGTGCCTGGACTCCTCCTTTTAATGAAAAACTGTTTTTT. Its protein product is CAWTPPFNEKLFF.

The sample holds one count of this clone. The V and J genes are TRBV7-2 and TRBJ2-7; D is undetermined. V dropped 4 bases and J dropped 2 bases, with 12 bases sitting between them. The CDR3 loop spans 14 amino acids. From germline, CDR1 is SGHTA and CDR2 FQGNSA. The DNA for the CDR3 is TGTGCCAGCAGCTCGGCAGGTCGAGCCTACGAGCAGTACTTC. This translates into CASSSAGRAYEQYF.

The sample holds one count of this clone. This rearrangement joins TRBV7-6 to TRBJ2-7; 10 bases align to TRBD1. CDR1 and CDR2 from the germline V gene are SGHVS and FNYEAQ. CDR3 length: 16 residues. The V gene end was trimmed by 3 bases and the J gene end by 6 bases; junction bases not matched to a gene: 11. The CDR3 DNA reads as TGTGCCAGCAGCTTGTTGGCCGGGACAGGGGTAGTCGAGCAGTACTTC. As protein: CASSLLAGTGVVEQYF.

This chain joins TRBV4-2 and TRBJ2-5; perhaps D is TRBD1 or TRBD2 (5 bases each). The CDR3 has 15 amino acids. V lost 4 bases and J lost 4, with 16 bases in between. The germline CDR1 and CDR2 sequences are LGHNA and YNFKEQ. DNA for the CDR3: TGTGCCAGCAGCCCCACCCGGGGCCAAACAGAGACCCAGTACTTC. This sequence encodes CASSPTRGQTETQYF.

Note on this clone: This same CDR3 is encoded by further DNA sequences in the sample. V and J are TRBV7-2 and TRBJ1-5; possibly TRBD1 for D (5 bases). Germline values: CDR1 SGHTA, CDR2 FQGNSA. V lost 1 base, J lost 4 bases, and 11 bases lay in between. The CDR3 is made up of 15 amino acids. For the CDR3, the DNA is TGTGCCAGCAGCTTAGGACAGACCCTTAATCAGCCCCAGCATTTT. Protein product: CASSLGQTLNQPQHF.

The chain is built from TRBV5-4 and TRBJ1-4; 7 positions match TRBD1. V dropped 4 bases and J dropped 7; count of bases not matched to a gene: 10. The CDR3 has 15 amino acids. The germline CDR1 and CDR2 sequences are SGHNT and YYREEE (reference sequence). This CDR3 is CASSPGGGVSEKLFF. The CDR3 bases are TGTGCCAGCAGCCCGGGAGGGGGCGTTTCTGAAAAACTGTTTTTT.

The chain uses TRBV7-2 and TRBJ2-5, with 9 nucleotides matching TRBD2. Trimming took 1 base from V and 0 from J; bases not matched to a gene: 3. The CDR3 sequence is 16 residues long. Germline V gives CDR1 SGHTA, CDR2 FQGNSA. This CDR3 is CASSLVSGGHQETQYF. DNA for the CDR3: TGTGCCAGCAGCTTAGTTAGCGGGGGACACCAAGAGACCCAGTACTTC.

This chain joins TRBV6-6 and TRBJ1-3; perhaps TRBD1 as D (6 bases). CDR1 is MNHNY, CDR2 SVGAGI, per germline (reference sequence). The CDR3 sequence is 14 residues long. The V and J ends lost 7 bases and 4 bases respectively, with 14 bases between them. The chain's CDR3 is CASKEGGLGNTIYF. DNA of the CDR3: TGTGCCAGCAAAGAAGGGGGGCTCGGAAACACCATATATTTT.

The chain is built from TRBV6-1 and TRBJ1-2, with 9 bases identical to TRBD1. The CDR3 has 15 residues. CDR1 MNHNS and CDR2 SASEGT come from the germline V gene. V was pared by 3 bases and J by 8 bases, with 10 bases of the junction left unmatched. The CDR3 nucleotides are TGTGCCAGCAGTGAGATGACAGGGGGATCGCGAGGCTACACCTTC. Amino acids: CASSEMTGGSRGYTF.

The V call is TRBV2, the J call TRBJ1-3; perhaps TRBD1 as D (6 bases). The CDR3 runs 15 residues. V dropped 2 bases and J dropped 2 bases, with 10 bases sitting between them. Germline loops: CDR1 SNHLY, CDR2 FYNNEI. CDR3 residues: CASSEMEGAGNTIYF. The CDR3 coding sequence is TGTGCCAGCAGTGAAATGGAGGGGGCTGGAAACACCATATATTTT. The complete variable domain, with remaining parts taken from reference TRBV2 and TRBJ1-3, reads EPEVTQTPSHQVTQMGQEVILRCVPISNHLYFYWYRQILGQKVEFLVSFYNNEISEKSEIFDDQFSVERPDGSNFTLKIRSTKLEDSAMYFCASSEMEGAGNTIYFGEGSWLTVV.

This clone occurred once. The chain combines TRBV4-3 with TRBJ2-3, with D maybe TRBD1 (6 bases). CDR1 is LGHNA and CDR2 is YSLEER in the germline V gene. The V and J ends lost 3 bases and 2 bases respectively, with 9 bases between them. The CDR3 extends over 14 amino acids. CDR3 loop: CASSHTGITDTQYF. Here the CDR3 DNA reads TGCGCCAGCAGCCACACAGGGATCACAGATACGCAGTATTTT.

This clone was found once. This chain connects TRBV5-1 to TRBJ1-2; weak D call: TRBD1 (5 bases). Germline V gene data show CDR1 as SGHRS and CDR2 as YFSETQ. V was trimmed by 0 bases and J by 4 bases, leaving 13 bases between them. The CDR3 loop spans 15 amino acids. The CDR3 spells CASSLEGMGSYGYTF. The CDR3 nucleotides are TGCGCCAGCAGCTTGGAGGGGATGGGGTCCTATGGCTACACCTTC.

This clone was detected only a few times. This chain links TRBV5-5 with TRBJ2-7; D might be TRBD1 (6 bases). The CDR3 spans 15 residues. Germline CDR1 is SGHKS and CDR2 is YYEKEE (reference sequence). The V and J ends lost 4 bases and 2 bases respectively, with 16 bases between them. The DNA for the CDR3 is TGTGCCAGCAGCCTGACAGGTTCAGAGACCTACGAGCAGTACGTC. As protein: CASSLTGSETYEQYV.

This chain joins TRBV23-1 and TRBJ1-6; D is ambiguous. TRBV23-1 is reported as an ORF; its role is uncertain. Trimming left V 0 bases short and J 0 bases short, with 9 bases between. This CDR3 has 17 amino acids. CDR3 region: CASSQSKGSSYNSPLHF. DNA of the CDR3: TGCGCCAGCAGTCAATCGAAAGGTAGCTCCTATAATTCACCCCTCCACTTT.

The V call is TRBV6-1, the J call TRBJ2-7; 8 nucleotides agree with TRBD2. Germline V gene data show CDR1 as MNHNS and CDR2 as SASEGT. This CDR3 region has 17 residues. V was clipped by 4 bases and J by 4 bases; unmatched bases: 15. The CDR3 sequence is CASSGPGGLAGAYEQYF. The CDR3 nucleotides are TGTGCCAGCAGTGGGCCTGGGGGGCTAGCGGGTGCTTACGAGCAGTACTTC.

This sequence joins TRBV19 and TRBJ2-1, with a possible D match to TRBD1 (6 bases). V lost 6 bases to trimming and J lost 0 bases, with 12 bases between them. There are 15 residues in the CDR3. The germline V gene has CDR1 LNHDA and CDR2 SQIVND (reference sequence). The CDR3: CASSRQVSSYNEQFF. The CDR3 nucleotides read TGTGCCAGTAGCAGACAGGTTAGCTCCTACAATGAGCAGTTCTTC.

DNA of the CDR3: TGTGCCAGCTCACCCGGGACAGGGGGGTACAATGAGCAGTTCTTC. Translation: CASSPGTGGYNEQFF. This chain connects TRBV18 to TRBJ2-1; 11 bases align to TRBD1. This CDR3 comprises 15 residues. The V gene end was trimmed by 3 bases and the J gene end by 4 bases; junction bases not matched to a gene: 2. The germline gives CDR1 KGHSH, CDR2 LQKENI.

V gene TRBV10-3 combines with J gene TRBJ1-2, with D unclear. The CDR3 has 13 residues. Per the germline V gene, CDR1 is ENHRY and CDR2 is SYGVKD. The V end was cut by 8 bases, the J end by 2 bases, with 12 bases between. This CDR3 is CAISGEGNYGYTF. CDR3 DNA: TGTGCCATCTCAGGCGAAGGGAACTATGGCTACACCTTC.

Written as DNA, the CDR3 is TGTGCCAGCAGCCCCACGGTAGTGGACACCATATATTTT. Translation: CASSPTVVDTIYF. The gene calls are TRBV9 and TRBJ1-3; no definite D call. CDR3 length: 13 residues. Trimming pared 4 bases from V and 8 bases from J, leaving 13 bases between. Looked up from germline, CDR1 is SGDLS and CDR2 is YYNGEE.

V usage is TRBV12-5 and J usage is TRBJ2-6, with 10 bases fitting TRBD1. CDR1 and CDR2 from the germline V gene are LGHNT and FRNRAP. The CDR3 is made up of 19 amino acids. J gave up 2 bases and V 5 bases, and 12 bases lay outside the gene matches. The CDR3 coding sequence is TGTGCTAGTGGTGCCAGACAGGGGGCGCCTTATGCTGGGGCCAACGTCCTGACTTTC. Residues: CASGARQGAPYAGANVLTF.

This clone came up once. The chain uses TRBV13 and TRBJ2-3; D is unresolved. V was cut by 5 bases and J by 1 base, with 19 bases left in between. This CDR3 comprises 17 residues. CDR1 is PRHDT, CDR2 FYEKMQ, per germline (reference sequence). CDR3 residues: CASSPPIGYPGTDTQYF. CDR3 nucleotide sequence: TGTGCCAGCAGCCCGCCCATAGGCTACCCAGGCACAGATACGCAGTATTTT.

The chain's CDR3 is CASSQGPASSQPQHF. CDR3 DNA sequence: TGCGCCAGCAGCCAAGGTCCTGCAAGTAGCCAGCCCCAGCATTTT. This chain links TRBV4-1 with TRBJ1-5; D gene uncertain. V was clipped by 1 base and J by 7 bases, with 14 bases between them. Germline V lookup: CDR1 MGHRA, CDR2 YSYEKL. This CDR3 is built from 15 residues.

The rearrangement uses TRBV12-5 and TRBJ1-1; TRBD1 is a possible D gene (6 bases). Germline CDR1 reads LGHNT; CDR2 reads FRNRAP. The length of the CDR3 is 15 residues. Deletions cut 1 base from V and 1 base from J, with 10 bases between. The CDR3 loop reads CASGLGGATNTEAFF. Here the CDR3 DNA reads TGTGCTAGTGGTTTGGGGGGGGCCACGAACACTGAAGCTTTCTTT.